Below, one T cell receptor beta chain is given with its context. Its target is not known. The data originate from a study of blood T cells in healthy people across ages. Study-wide results and caveats: Changes in expanded clonotypes were possibly confounded, as the CMV status of donors was unknown. Strong correlation was found linking TCR beta diversity to naive T cell percentage.

Primers used in a second PCR of roughly 7 to 12 cycles were a sample-barcoded 5' primer and a J-beta primer mix. TCRdb fed the 5' RACE reads into MiXCR, producing one record per CDR3 protein. Among some 900,000 distinct CDR3 sequences listed, 45% to 50% were seen once. CDR1 is SGDLS and CDR2 is YYNGEE in the germline V gene. This CDR3 is 14 amino acids long. V gave up 4 bases and J gave up 4 bases, with 14 bases separating them. The receptor's source is a man aged 25-45 years in good health. The sample consisted of blood. This chain links TRBV9 with TRBJ1-2; D might be TRBD1 (5 bases). The chain's CDR3 is CASSPDQGLYGYTF. The CDR3 DNA is TGTGCCAGCAGCCCCGACCAGGGACTCTATGGCTACACCTTC.